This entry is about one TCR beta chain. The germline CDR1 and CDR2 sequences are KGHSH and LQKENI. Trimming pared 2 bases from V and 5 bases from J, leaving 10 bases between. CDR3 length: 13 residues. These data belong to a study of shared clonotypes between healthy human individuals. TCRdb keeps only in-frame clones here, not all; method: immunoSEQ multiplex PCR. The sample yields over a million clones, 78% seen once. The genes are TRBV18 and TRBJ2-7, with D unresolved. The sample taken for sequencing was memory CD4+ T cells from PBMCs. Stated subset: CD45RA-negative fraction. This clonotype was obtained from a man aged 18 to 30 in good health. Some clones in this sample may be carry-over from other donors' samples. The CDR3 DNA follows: TGTGCCAGCTCACCAACGCCCAGCCACGAGCAGTACTTC. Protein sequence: CASSPTPSHEQYF.